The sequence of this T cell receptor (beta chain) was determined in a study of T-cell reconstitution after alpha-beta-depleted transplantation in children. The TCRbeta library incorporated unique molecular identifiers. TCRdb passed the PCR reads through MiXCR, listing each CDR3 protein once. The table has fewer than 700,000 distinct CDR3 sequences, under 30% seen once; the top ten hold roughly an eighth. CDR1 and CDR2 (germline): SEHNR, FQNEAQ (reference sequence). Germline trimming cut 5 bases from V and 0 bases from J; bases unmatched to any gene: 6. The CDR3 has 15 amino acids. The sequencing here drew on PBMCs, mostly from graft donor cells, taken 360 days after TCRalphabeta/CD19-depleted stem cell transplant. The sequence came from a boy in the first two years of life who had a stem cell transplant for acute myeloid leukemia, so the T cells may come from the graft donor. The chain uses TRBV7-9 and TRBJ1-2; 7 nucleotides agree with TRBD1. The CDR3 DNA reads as TGTGCCAGCAGCCTACAGGGGTTGACTAACTATGGCTACACCTTC. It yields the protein CASSLQGLTNYGYTF.